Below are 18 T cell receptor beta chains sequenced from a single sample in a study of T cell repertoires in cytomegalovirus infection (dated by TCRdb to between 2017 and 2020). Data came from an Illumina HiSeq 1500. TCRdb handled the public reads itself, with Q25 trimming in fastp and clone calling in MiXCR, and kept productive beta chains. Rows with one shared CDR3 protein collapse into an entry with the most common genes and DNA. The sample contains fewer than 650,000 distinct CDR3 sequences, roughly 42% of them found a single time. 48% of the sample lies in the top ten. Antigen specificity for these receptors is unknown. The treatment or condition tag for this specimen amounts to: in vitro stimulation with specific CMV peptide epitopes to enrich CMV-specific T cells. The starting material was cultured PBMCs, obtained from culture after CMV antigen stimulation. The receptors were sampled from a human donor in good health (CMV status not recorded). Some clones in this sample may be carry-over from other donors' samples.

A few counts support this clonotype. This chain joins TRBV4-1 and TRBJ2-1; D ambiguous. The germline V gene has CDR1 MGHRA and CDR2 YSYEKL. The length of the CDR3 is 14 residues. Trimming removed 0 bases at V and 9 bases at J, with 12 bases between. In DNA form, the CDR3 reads TGCGCCAGCAGCCAAGATTGGTCAGCGAGTGAGCAGTTCTTC. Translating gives CASSQDWSASEQFF.

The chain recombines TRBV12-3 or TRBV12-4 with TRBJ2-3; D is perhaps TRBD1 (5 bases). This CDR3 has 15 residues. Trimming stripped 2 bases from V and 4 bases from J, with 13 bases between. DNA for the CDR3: TGTGCCAGCAGTTTACAGGGTATTGTGGCAGATACGCAGTATTTT. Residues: CASSLQGIVADTQYF.

The CDR3 sequence: CASSQGGLAGQYEQYF. The CDR3 DNA follows: TGCGCCAGCAGCCAAGGAGGACTAGCGGGACAGTACGAGCAGTACTTC. This chain uses TRBV4-1 with TRBJ2-7; 12 nucleotides line up with TRBD2. Germline loops: CDR1 MGHRA, CDR2 YSYEKL. Losses at the gene ends were 1 base for V and 4 bases for J; bases not matched to a gene: 5. The CDR3 spans 16 residues.

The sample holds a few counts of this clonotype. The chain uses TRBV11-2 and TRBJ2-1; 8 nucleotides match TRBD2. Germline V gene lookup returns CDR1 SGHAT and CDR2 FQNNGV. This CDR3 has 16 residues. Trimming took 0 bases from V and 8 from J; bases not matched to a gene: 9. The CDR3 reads CASSLDLAGGTDEQFF. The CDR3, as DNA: TGTGCCAGCAGCTTAGATTTGGCGGGAGGCACAGATGAGCAGTTCTTC. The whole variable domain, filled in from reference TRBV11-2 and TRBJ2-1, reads EAGVAQSPRYKIIEKRQSVAFWCNPISGHATLYWYQQILGQGPKLLIQFQNNGVVDDSQLPKDRFSAERLKGVDSTLKIQPAKLEDSAVYLCASSLDLAGGTDEQFFGPGTRLTVL.

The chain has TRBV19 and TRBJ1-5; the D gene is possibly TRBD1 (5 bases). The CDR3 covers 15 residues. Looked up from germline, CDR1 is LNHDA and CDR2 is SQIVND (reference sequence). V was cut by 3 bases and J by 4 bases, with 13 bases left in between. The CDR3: CASSMGEEGNQPQHF. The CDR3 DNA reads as TGTGCCAGTAGTATGGGGGAGGAAGGTAATCAGCCCCAGCATTTT.

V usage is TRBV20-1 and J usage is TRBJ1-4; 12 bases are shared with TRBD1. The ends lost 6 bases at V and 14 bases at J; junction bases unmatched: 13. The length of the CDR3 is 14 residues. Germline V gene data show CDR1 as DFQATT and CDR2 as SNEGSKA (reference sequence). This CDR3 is CSAAGTGGIMRLFF. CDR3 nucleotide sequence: TGCAGTGCAGCGGGGACAGGGGGCATTATGCGGCTGTTTTTT.

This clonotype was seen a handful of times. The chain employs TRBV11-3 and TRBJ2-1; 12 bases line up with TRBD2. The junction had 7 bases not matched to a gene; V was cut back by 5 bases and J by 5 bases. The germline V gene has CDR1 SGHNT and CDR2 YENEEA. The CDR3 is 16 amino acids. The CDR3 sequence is CASSPTLAGGHNEQFF. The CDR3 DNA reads TGTGCCAGCAGCCCAACACTAGCGGGAGGCCACAATGAGCAGTTCTTC.

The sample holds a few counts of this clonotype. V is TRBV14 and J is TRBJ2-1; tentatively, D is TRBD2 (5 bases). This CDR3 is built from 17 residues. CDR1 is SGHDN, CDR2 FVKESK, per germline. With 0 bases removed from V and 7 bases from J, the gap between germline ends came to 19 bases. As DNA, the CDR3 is TGTGCCAGCAGCCAAGATCTAGTGGCGGGCCCGGGGAATGAGCAGTTCTTC. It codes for CASSQDLVAGPGNEQFF.

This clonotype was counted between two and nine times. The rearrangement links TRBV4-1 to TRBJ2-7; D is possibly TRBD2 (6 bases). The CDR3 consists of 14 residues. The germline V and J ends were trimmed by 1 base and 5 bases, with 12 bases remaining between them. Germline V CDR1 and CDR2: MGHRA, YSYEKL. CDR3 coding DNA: TGCGCCAGCAGCCAAGGGGGGTGGGGGGACGAGCAGTACTTC. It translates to CASSQGGWGDEQYF.

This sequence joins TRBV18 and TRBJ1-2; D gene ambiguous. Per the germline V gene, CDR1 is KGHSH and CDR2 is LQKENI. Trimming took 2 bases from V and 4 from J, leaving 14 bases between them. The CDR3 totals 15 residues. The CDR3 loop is CASSPVADLFYGYTF. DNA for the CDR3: TGTGCCAGCTCACCAGTCGCAGACTTATTCTATGGCTACACCTTC.

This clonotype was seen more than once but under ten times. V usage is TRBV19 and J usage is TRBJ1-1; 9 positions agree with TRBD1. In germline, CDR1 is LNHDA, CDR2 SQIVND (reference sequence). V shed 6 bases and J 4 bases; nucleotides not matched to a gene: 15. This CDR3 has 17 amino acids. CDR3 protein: CASRDSGTGIIRTEAFF. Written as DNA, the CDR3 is TGTGCCAGTAGGGACTCCGGGACAGGGATTATACGCACTGAAGCTTTCTTT.

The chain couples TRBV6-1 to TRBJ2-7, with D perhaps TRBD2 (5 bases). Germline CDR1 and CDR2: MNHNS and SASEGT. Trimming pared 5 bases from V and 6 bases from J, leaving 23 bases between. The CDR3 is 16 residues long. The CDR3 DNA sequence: TGTGCCAGCAGTAGCCCCCCGGACGGAGCGCGGGCCGAGCAGTACTTC. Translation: CASSSPPDGARAEQYF.

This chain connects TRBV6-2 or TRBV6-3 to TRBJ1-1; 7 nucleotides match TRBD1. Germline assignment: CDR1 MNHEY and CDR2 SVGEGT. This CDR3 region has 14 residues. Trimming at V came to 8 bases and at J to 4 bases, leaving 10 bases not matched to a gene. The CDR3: CASGDRDDATEAFF. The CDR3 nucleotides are TGTGCCAGCGGAGACAGGGATGATGCCACTGAAGCTTTCTTT.

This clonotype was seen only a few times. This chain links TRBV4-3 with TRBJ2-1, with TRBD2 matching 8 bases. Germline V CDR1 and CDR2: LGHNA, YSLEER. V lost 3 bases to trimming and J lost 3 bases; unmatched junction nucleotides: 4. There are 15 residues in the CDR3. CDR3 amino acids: CASSHLAGSYNEQFF. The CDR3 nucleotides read TGCGCCAGCAGCCATTTAGCGGGAAGCTACAATGAGCAGTTCTTC.

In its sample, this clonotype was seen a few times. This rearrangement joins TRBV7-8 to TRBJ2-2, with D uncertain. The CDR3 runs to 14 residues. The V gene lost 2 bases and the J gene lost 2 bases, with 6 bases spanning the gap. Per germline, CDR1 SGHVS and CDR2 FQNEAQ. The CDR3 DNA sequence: TGTGCCAGCAGCTTAAACAGAAACACCGGGGAGCTGTTTTTT. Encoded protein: CASSLNRNTGELFF.

DNA of the CDR3: TGTGCCAGCAGAACGCTAGCGGGGGTCGAGAACACCGGGGAGCTGTTTTTT. Translating gives CASRTLAGVENTGELFF. The V and J genes are TRBV7-6 and TRBJ2-2; 10 bases line up with TRBD2. The V gene's germline CDR1 is SGHVS and CDR2 FNYEAQ. The CDR3 covers 17 residues. J gave up 1 base and V 6 bases, and 8 bases lay outside the gene matches. Full variable domain (remainder filled in from reference TRBV7-6 and TRBJ2-2): GAGVSQSPRYKVTKRGQDVALRCDPISGHVSLYWYRQALGQGPEFLTYFNYEAQQDKSGLPNDRFSAERPEGSISTLTIQRTEQRDSAMYRCASRTLAGVENTGELFFGEGSRLTVL.

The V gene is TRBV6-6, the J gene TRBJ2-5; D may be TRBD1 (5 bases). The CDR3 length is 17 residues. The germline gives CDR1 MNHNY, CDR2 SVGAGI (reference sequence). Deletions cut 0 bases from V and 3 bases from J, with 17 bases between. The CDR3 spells CASSYSTAEKNKETQYF. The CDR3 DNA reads TGTGCCAGCAGTTACTCGACAGCCGAGAAGAACAAAGAGACCCAGTACTTC.

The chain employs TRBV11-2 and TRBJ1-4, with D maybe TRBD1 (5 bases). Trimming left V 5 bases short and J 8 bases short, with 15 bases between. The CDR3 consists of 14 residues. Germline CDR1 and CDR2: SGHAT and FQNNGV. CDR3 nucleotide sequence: TGTGCCAGCAGCCCGAAGGCAGGGCGGGAAAAACTGTTTTTT. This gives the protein CASSPKAGREKLFF. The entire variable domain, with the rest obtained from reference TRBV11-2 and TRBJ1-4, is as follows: EAGVAQSPRYKIIEKRQSVAFWCNPISGHATLYWYQQILGQGPKLLIQFQNNGVVDDSQLPKDRFSAERLKGVDSTLKIQPAKLEDSAVYLCASSPKAGREKLFFGSGTQLSVL.